Presented here are 2 T cell receptor beta chains from one specimen sequenced in a study of blood T cell repertoires in COVID-19. TCRdb keeps only in-frame clones here, not all; method: immunoSEQ multiplex PCR. Here the sample spans about 380,000 clones, about 85% being singletons. The sequenced sample consisted of peripheral blood. These receptors originate from a woman between 18 and 29 years old with acute or convalescent COVID-19.

The chain employs TRBV28 and TRBJ1-1, with 9 bases identical to TRBD1. V shed 3 bases and J 5 bases; nucleotides not matched to a gene: 10. Germline V gene sequence: CDR1 MDHEN, CDR2 SYDVKM. CDR3 length: 16 amino acids. The CDR3 reads CASSFNVQQGATEAFF. The CDR3 DNA is TGTGCCAGCAGTTTCAACGTACAACAGGGGGCGACTGAAGCTTTCTTT.

The chain is built from TRBV9 and TRBJ2-2, with TRBD1 as a possible D gene (5 bases). This CDR3 is built from 15 residues. The germline CDR1 and CDR2 sequences are SGDLS and YYNGEE. Between the trimmed V and J ends, which lost 0 bases and 6 bases, there was a span of 12 bases. CDR3 sequence: CASSVEQAYPGELFF. CDR3 sequence (DNA): TGTGCCAGCAGCGTAGAACAGGCCTATCCCGGGGAGCTGTTTTTT. Filled out from reference TRBV9 and TRBJ2-2, the complete variable domain reads DSGVTQTPKHLITATGQRVTLRCSPRSGDLSVYWYQQSLDQGLQFLIQYYNGEERAKGNILERFSAQQFPDLHSELNLSSLELGDSALYFCASSVEQAYPGELFFGEGSRLTVL.